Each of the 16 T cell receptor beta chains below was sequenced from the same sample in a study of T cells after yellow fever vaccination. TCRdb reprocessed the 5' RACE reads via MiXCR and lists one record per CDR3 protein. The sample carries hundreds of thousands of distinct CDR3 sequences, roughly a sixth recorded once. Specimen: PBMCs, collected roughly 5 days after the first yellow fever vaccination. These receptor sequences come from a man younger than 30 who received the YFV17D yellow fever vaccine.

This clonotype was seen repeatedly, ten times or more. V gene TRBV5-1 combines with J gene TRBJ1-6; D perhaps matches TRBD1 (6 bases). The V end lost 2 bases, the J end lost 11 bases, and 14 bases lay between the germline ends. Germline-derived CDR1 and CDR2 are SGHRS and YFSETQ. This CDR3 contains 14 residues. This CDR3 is CASSFDRFETPLHF. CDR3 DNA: TGCGCCAGCAGCTTCGACAGGTTTGAAACACCCCTCCACTTT.

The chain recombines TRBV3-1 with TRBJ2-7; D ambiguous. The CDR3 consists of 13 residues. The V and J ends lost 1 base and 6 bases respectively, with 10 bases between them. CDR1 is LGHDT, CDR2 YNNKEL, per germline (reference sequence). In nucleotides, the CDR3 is TGTGCCAGCAGCCAAGTCGGGTGGGTCGAGCAGTACTTC. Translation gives CASSQVGWVEQYF.

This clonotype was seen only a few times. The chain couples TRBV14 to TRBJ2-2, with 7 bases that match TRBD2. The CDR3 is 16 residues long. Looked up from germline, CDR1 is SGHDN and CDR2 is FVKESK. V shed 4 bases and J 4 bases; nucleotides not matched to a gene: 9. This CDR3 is CASSRLGTSVTGELFF. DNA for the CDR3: TGTGCCAGCAGCCGCCTAGGCACTAGCGTCACCGGGGAGCTGTTTTTT.

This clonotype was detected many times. The CDR3 region has the DNA TGCGCCAGCAGCTTGGCCGGGGGTTTCACTGAAGCTTTCTTT. Encoded protein: CASSLAGGFTEAFF. The chain combines TRBV5-1 with TRBJ1-1, with a weak D call TRBD1 (5 bases). Between the trimmed V and J ends, which lost 0 bases and 4 bases, there was a span of 10 bases. The CDR3 has 14 amino acids. Germline V lookup: CDR1 SGHRS, CDR2 YFSETQ.

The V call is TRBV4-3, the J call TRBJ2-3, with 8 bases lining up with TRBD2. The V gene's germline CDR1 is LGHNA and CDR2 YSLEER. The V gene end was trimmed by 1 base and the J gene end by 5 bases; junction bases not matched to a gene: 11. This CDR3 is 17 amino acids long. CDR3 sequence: CASSQVHPGGPRDTQYF. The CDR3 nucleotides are TGCGCCAGCAGCCAAGTCCATCCGGGGGGGCCGAGAGATACGCAGTATTTT.

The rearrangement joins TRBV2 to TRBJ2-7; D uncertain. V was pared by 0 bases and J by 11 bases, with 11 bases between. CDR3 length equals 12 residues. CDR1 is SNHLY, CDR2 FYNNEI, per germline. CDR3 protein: CASSEAGPLKYF. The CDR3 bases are TGTGCCAGCAGTGAAGCAGGCCCCCTAAAGTACTTC.

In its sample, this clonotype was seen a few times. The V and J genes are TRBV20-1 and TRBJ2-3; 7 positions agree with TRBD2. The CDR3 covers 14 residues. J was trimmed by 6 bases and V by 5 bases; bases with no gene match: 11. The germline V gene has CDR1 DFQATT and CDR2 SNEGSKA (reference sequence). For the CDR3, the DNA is TGCAGTGCTCTTGAGCGGGGCCCCAGGGATACGCAGTATTTT. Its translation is CSALERGPRDTQYF.

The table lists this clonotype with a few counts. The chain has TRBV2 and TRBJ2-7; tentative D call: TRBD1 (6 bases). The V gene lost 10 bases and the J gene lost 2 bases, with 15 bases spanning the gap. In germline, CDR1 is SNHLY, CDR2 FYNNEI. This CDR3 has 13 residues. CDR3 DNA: TGTGCCACCACCGGGACACTGACCTACGAGCAGTACTTC. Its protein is CATTGTLTYEQYF.

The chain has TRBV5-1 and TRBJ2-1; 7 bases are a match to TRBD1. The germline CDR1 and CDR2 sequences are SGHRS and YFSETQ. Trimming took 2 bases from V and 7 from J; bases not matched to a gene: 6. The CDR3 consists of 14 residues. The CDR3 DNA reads TGCGCCAGCAGCTTAGACAGGGTTAGTAATGAGCAGTTCTTC. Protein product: CASSLDRVSNEQFF. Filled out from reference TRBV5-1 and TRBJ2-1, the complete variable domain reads KAGVTQTPRYLIKTRGQQVTLSCSPISGHRSVSWYQQTPGQGLQFLFEYFSETQRNKGNFPGRFSGRQFSNSRSEMNVSTLELGDSALYLCASSLDRVSNEQFFGPGTRLTVL.

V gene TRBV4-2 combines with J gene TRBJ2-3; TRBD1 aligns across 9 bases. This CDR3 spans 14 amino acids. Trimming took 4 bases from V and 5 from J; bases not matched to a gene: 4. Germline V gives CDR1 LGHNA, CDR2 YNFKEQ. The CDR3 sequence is CASSLRQGEDTQYF. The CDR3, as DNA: TGTGCCAGCAGCCTACGACAGGGGGAAGATACGCAGTATTTT.

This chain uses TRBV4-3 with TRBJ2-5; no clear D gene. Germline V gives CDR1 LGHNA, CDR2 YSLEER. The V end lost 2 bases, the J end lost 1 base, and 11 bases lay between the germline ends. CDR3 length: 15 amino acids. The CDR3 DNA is TGCGCCAGCAGCCAAAGGACGTTATCCCAAGAGACCCAGTACTTC. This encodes CASSQRTLSQETQYF.

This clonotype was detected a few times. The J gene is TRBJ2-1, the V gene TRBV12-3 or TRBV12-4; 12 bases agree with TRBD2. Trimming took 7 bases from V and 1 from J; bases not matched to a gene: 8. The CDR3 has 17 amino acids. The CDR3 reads CASIQTSGGISYNEQFF. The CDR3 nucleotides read TGTGCCAGCATTCAGACTAGCGGGGGAATTTCCTACAATGAGCAGTTCTTC.

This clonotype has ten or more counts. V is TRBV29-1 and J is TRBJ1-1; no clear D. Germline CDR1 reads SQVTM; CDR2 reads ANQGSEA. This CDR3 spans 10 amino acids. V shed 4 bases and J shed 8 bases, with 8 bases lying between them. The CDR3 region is CSVVGSEAFF. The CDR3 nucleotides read TGCAGCGTTGTAGGCAGCGAAGCTTTCTTT.

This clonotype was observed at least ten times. This CDR3 reads CASSLVQSTDTQYF. In DNA form, the CDR3 reads TGCGCCAGCAGCTTGGTGCAAAGCACAGATACGCAGTATTTT. The chain uses TRBV5-1 and TRBJ2-3; D gene ambiguous. The CDR3 loop spans 14 amino acids. CDR1 and CDR2 (germline): SGHRS, YFSETQ. Trimming stripped 0 bases from V and 0 bases from J, with 5 bases between.

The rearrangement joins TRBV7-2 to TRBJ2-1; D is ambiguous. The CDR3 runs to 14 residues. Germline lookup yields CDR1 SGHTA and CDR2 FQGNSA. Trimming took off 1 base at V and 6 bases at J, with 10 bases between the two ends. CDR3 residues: CASSLVTNPNEQFF. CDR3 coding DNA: TGTGCCAGCAGCTTAGTGACCAACCCCAATGAGCAGTTCTTC.

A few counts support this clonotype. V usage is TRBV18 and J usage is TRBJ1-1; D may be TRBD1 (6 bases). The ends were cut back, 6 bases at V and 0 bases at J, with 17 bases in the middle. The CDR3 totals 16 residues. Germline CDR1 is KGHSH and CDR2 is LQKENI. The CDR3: CASSPSRGGMNTEAFF. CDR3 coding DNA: TGTGCCAGCTCCCCCTCTCGGGGGGGCATGAACACTGAAGCTTTCTTT.